The entry below gives a single T cell receptor beta chain sequence along with its context. Sequencing used immunoSEQ multiplex PCR; TCRdb keeps in-frame clones, though not all of them. This repertoire shows some 38,000 clones, about 90% found once; its top ten account for over 0.45%. The data belong to a study of T cell changes during pregnancy in multiple sclerosis. Germline loops: CDR1 LGHNA, CDR2 YSLEER. This CDR3 is built from 16 residues. V dropped 0 bases and J dropped 0 bases, with 11 bases sitting between them. Sequences were derived from CD4+ T cells from peripheral blood mononuclear cells, sampled in the second trimester of pregnancy. The V call is TRBV4-3, the J call TRBJ1-2; D call uncertain. The sequence came from a female donor with multiple sclerosis, enrolled in a pregnancy study. Here the CDR3 DNA reads TGCGCCAGCAGCCAAGATCGAACACCTTCTAACTATGGCTACACCTTC. This encodes CASSQDRTPSNYGYTF.